A selection of T cell receptor beta chains follows, all from one sample in a study of radiation and T cells in renal cell carcinoma. TCRdb's table, derived via immunoSEQ multiplex PCR, lists solely in-frame clones and lacks some. The data hold under 20,000 clones, with roughly 62% observed a single time. The specimen was tumor tissue, collected from a patient whose treatment included radiotherapy and nephrectomy. These receptors came from a woman in her 70s with renal cell carcinoma. Each CDR3 is given with its conserved first and last residue. D genes are given only for firm matches. Size is omitted from some rows. Given values are once, few, many or a class for expanded clones.

V gene: TRBV18
CDR3 length: 17
J gene: TRBJ2-5
D gene: TRBD2
clone size: .
CDR3 protein: CASSPLRLAGAQETQYF
CDR3 DNA: TGTGCCAGCTCACCACTAAGGCTAGCGGGGGCGCAAGAGACCCAGTACTTC

V gene: TRBV7-6
CDR3 length: 17
J gene: TRBJ2-5
D gene: .
clone size: .
CDR3 protein: CASSQGRGRFSQETQYF
CDR3 DNA: TGTGCCAGCAGCCAGGGCAGGGGACGGTTCAGCCAAGAGACCCAGTACTTC

V gene: TRBV5-1
CDR3 length: 16
J gene: TRBJ1-5
D gene: .
clone size: .
CDR3 protein: CASSLDGGSANQPQHF
CDR3 DNA: TGCGCCAGCAGCTTGGATGGGGGTTCTGCCAATCAGCCCCAGCATTTT

V gene: TRBV30
CDR3 length: 15
J gene: TRBJ2-6
D gene: .
clone size: .
CDR3 protein: CAWSVLQSGANVLTF
CDR3 DNA: TGTGCCTGGAGTGTACTTCAGTCTGGGGCCAACGTCCTGACTTTC

V gene: TRBV28
CDR3 length: 10
J gene: TRBJ2-7
D gene: .
clone size: few
CDR3 protein: CASSRNEQYF
CDR3 DNA: TGTGCCAGCAGCCGGAACGAGCAGTACTTC

V gene: TRBV29-1
CDR3 length: 13
J gene: TRBJ1-4
D gene: TRBD1
clone size: once
CDR3 protein: CSVGGQSNEKLFF
CDR3 DNA: TGCAGCGTTGGGGGACAGAGTAATGAAAAACTGTTTTTT

V gene: TRBV27
CDR3 length: 14
J gene: TRBJ1-5
D gene: .
clone size: .
CDR3 protein: CASSLSQGGQPQHF
CDR3 DNA: TGTGCCAGCAGTTTATCCCAGGGTGGTCAGCCCCAGCATTTT

V gene: TRBV2
CDR3 length: 15
J gene: TRBJ1-2
D gene: TRBD1
clone size: .
CDR3 protein: CASSAWDRGTEGYTF
CDR3 DNA: TGTGCCAGCAGCGCCTGGGACAGGGGGACCGAAGGCTACACCTTC

V gene: TRBV19
CDR3 length: 16
J gene: TRBJ1-2
D gene: .
clone size: .
CDR3 protein: CASRFGAGLLGHGYTF
CDR3 DNA: TGTGCCAGTAGGTTCGGGGCCGGTCTCCTTGGCCATGGCTACACCTTC

V gene: TRBV5-6
CDR3 length: 14
J gene: TRBJ2-7
D gene: .
clone size: once
CDR3 protein: CASSLGREGDEQYF
CDR3 DNA: TGTGCCAGCAGCTTGGGCAGGGAAGGAGACGAGCAGTACTTC

V gene: TRBV11-1
CDR3 length: 18
J gene: TRBJ1-1
D gene: .
clone size: .
CDR3 protein: CASSLFGDIEGLNTEAFF
CDR3 DNA: TGTGCCAGCAGCCTATTCGGGGATATTGAGGGGCTGAACACTGAAGCTTTCTTT

V gene: TRBV6-1
CDR3 length: 13
J gene: TRBJ2-1
D gene: TRBD2
clone size: .
CDR3 protein: CASSFRLADEQFF
CDR3 DNA: TGTGCCAGCAGTTTCCGACTAGCCGACGAGCAGTTCTTC

V gene: TRBV25-1
CDR3 length: 13
J gene: TRBJ2-4
D gene: .
clone size: .
CDR3 protein: CASSEAGVNIQYF
CDR3 DNA: TGTGCCAGCAGTGAGGCAGGGGTGAACATTCAGTACTTC

V gene: TRBV5-6
CDR3 length: 16
J gene: TRBJ2-3
D gene: TRBD1
clone size: .
CDR3 protein: CASSIFRGPTTDTQYF
CDR3 DNA: TGTGCCAGCAGCATATTTAGGGGGCCAACCACAGATACGCAGTATTTT

V gene: TRBV9
CDR3 length: 16
J gene: TRBJ1-6
D gene: .
clone size: .
CDR3 protein: CASSVGRVAYNSPLHF
CDR3 DNA: TGTGCCAGCAGCGTAGGGAGGGTGGCCTATAATTCACCCCTCCACTTT

V gene: TRBV28
CDR3 length: 17
J gene: TRBJ1-5
D gene: TRBD1
clone size: few
CDR3 protein: CASSLWRTGGRGQPQHF
CDR3 DNA: TGTGCCAGCAGTTTATGGCGGACAGGGGGAAGGGGTCAGCCCCAGCATTTT

V gene: TRBV5-1
CDR3 length: 14
J gene: TRBJ2-3
D gene: .
clone size: .
CDR3 protein: CASSPSQGGNTQYF
CDR3 DNA: TGCGCCAGCAGCCCAAGCCAAGGGGGGAATACGCAGTATTTT

V gene: TRBV30
CDR3 length: 16
J gene: TRBJ2-1
D gene: TRBD1
clone size: .
CDR3 protein: CAWGRRTGGLRNEQFF
CDR3 DNA: TGTGCCTGGGGGCGACGGACAGGGGGCCTGAGGAATGAGCAGTTCTTC

V gene: TRBV27
CDR3 length: 15
J gene: TRBJ2-3
D gene: TRBD2
clone size: .
CDR3 protein: CASSSPSGPTDTQYF
CDR3 DNA: TGTGCCAGCAGTTCCCCTAGCGGACCCACAGATACGCAGTATTTT

V gene: TRBV2
CDR3 length: 14
J gene: TRBJ2-7
D gene: .
clone size: few
CDR3 protein: CASSEYGVAYEQYF
CDR3 DNA: TGTGCCAGCAGTGAATACGGTGTAGCCTACGAGCAGTACTTC

V gene: TRBV21-1
CDR3 length: 19
J gene: TRBJ1-2
D gene: .
clone size: .
CDR3 protein: CASSPLKGGTGQIDYGYTF
CDR3 DNA: TGTGCCAGCAGCCCACTAAAGGGGGGGACAGGGCAAATTGACTATGGCTACACCTTC

V gene: TRBV2
CDR3 length: 12
J gene: TRBJ1-2
D gene: .
clone size: .
CDR3 protein: CASKQGGYGYTF
CDR3 DNA: TGTGCCAGCAAACAGGGAGGCTATGGCTACACCTTC

V gene: TRBV2
CDR3 length: 12
J gene: TRBJ2-5
D gene: .
clone size: .
CDR3 protein: CASTLGGETQYF
CDR3 DNA: TGTGCCAGCACCCTTGGGGGGGAGACCCAGTACTTC

V gene: TRBV30
CDR3 length: 14
J gene: TRBJ1-1
D gene: .
clone size: few
CDR3 protein: CAWSVGGVVTEAFF
CDR3 DNA: TGTGCCTGGAGTGTTGGAGGGGTGGTCACTGAAGCTTTCTTT

V gene: TRBV19
CDR3 length: 13
J gene: TRBJ1-1
D gene: .
clone size: .
CDR3 protein: CASSINRVTEAFF
CDR3 DNA: TGTGCCAGTAGTATAAATCGCGTCACTGAAGCTTTCTTT

V gene: TRBV2
CDR3 length: 14
J gene: TRBJ2-3
D gene: .
clone size: .
CDR3 protein: CASSVTGRADTQYF
CDR3 DNA: TGTGCCAGCAGTGTTACAGGGAGGGCAGATACGCAGTATTTT

V gene: TRBV7-3
CDR3 length: 11
J gene: TRBJ2-7
D gene: .
clone size: .
CDR3 protein: CASSLQYEQYF
CDR3 DNA: TGTGCCAGCAGCTTACAATACGAGCAGTACTTC

V gene: TRBV4-1
CDR3 length: 15
J gene: TRBJ1-3
D gene: .
clone size: few
CDR3 protein: CASSQEGTSGNTIYF
CDR3 DNA: TGCGCCAGCAGCCAAGAAGGAACCTCGGGAAACACCATATATTTT

V gene: TRBV4-3
CDR3 length: 19
J gene: TRBJ2-2
D gene: TRBD2
clone size: .
CDR3 protein: CASSQDRGLAGSLTGELFF
CDR3 DNA: TGCGCCAGCAGCCAAGATAGGGGACTAGCGGGGAGTCTTACCGGGGAGCTGTTTTTT

V gene: TRBV6-5
CDR3 length: 14
J gene: TRBJ1-2
D gene: .
clone size: once
CDR3 protein: CASSYSQGNYGYTF
CDR3 DNA: TGTGCCAGCAGTTACTCTCAGGGAAACTATGGCTACACCTTC

V gene: TRBV19
CDR3 length: 14
J gene: TRBJ1-2
D gene: .
clone size: .
CDR3 protein: CASRKPGAGYGYTF
CDR3 DNA: TGTGCCAGTAGAAAACCAGGGGCCGGGTATGGCTACACCTTC

V gene: TRBV29-1
CDR3 length: 12
J gene: TRBJ2-7
D gene: .
clone size: .
CDR3 protein: CSVGTDPWEQYF
CDR3 DNA: TGCAGCGTTGGGACAGACCCTTGGGAGCAGTACTTC

V gene: TRBV6-1
CDR3 length: 14
J gene: TRBJ2-3
D gene: TRBD2
clone size: few
CDR3 protein: CASSEQAGGPTQYF
CDR3 DNA: TGTGCCAGCAGTGAACAAGCGGGGGGGCCGACGCAGTATTTT

V gene: TRBV5-1
CDR3 length: 15
J gene: TRBJ2-3
D gene: .
clone size: .
CDR3 protein: CASSLTGKATDTQYF
CDR3 DNA: TGCGCCAGCAGCTTGACAGGAAAGGCCACAGATACGCAGTATTTT

V gene: TRBV11-3
CDR3 length: 17
J gene: TRBJ1-6
D gene: .
clone size: .
CDR3 protein: CASSLGAHRSYNSPLHF
CDR3 DNA: TGTGCCAGCAGCTTAGGGGCGCATCGCTCCTATAATTCACCCCTCCACTTT

V gene: TRBV7-9
CDR3 length: 15
J gene: TRBJ1-3
D gene: .
clone size: .
CDR3 protein: CASRTGGRTGNTIYF
CDR3 DNA: TGTGCCAGCAGGACGGGGGGGAGAACTGGAAACACCATATATTTT

V gene: TRBV19
CDR3 length: 13
J gene: TRBJ1-1
D gene: .
clone size: .
CDR3 protein: CASSIGPGDEAFF
CDR3 DNA: TGTGCCAGTAGTATAGGGCCAGGGGATGAAGCTTTCTTT

V gene: TRBV5-6
CDR3 length: 13
J gene: TRBJ1-5
D gene: .
clone size: .
CDR3 protein: CASSFVGDQPQHF
CDR3 DNA: TGTGCCAGCAGCTTCGTAGGGGATCAGCCCCAGCATTTT

V gene: TRBV29-1
CDR3 length: 15
J gene: TRBJ2-5
D gene: TRBD2
clone size: once
CDR3 protein: CSVEVGLGRQETQYF
CDR3 DNA: TGCAGCGTTGAGGTAGGACTAGGACGGCAAGAGACCCAGTACTTC

V gene: TRBV5-1
CDR3 length: 15
J gene: TRBJ2-3
D gene: TRBD2
clone size: .
CDR3 protein: CASSQAGGRADTQYF
CDR3 DNA: TGCGCCAGCAGCCAAGCGGGGGGGCGCGCAGATACGCAGTATTTT

V gene: TRBV30
CDR3 length: 14
J gene: TRBJ1-5
D gene: .
clone size: .
CDR3 protein: CAWSGPYSNQPQHF
CDR3 DNA: TGTGCCTGGAGTGGACCCTATAGCAATCAGCCCCAGCATTTT

V gene: TRBV18
CDR3 length: 13
J gene: TRBJ2-7
D gene: .
clone size: once
CDR3 protein: CASSARGGYEQYF
CDR3 DNA: TGTGCCAGCTCAGCCAGAGGCGGGTACGAGCAGTACTTC

V gene: TRBV4-3
CDR3 length: 14
J gene: TRBJ2-4
D gene: .
clone size: .
CDR3 protein: CASSQDRTRGIQYF
CDR3 DNA: TGCGCCAGCAGCCAAGACAGGACTCGGGGGATTCAGTACTTC

V gene: TRBV15
CDR3 length: 15
J gene: TRBJ1-2
D gene: .
clone size: .
CDR3 protein: CATSREKGLTYGYTF
CDR3 DNA: TGTGCCACCAGCAGAGAGAAGGGGCTGACCTATGGCTACACCTTC

V gene: TRBV5-6
CDR3 length: 14
J gene: TRBJ2-7
D gene: TRBD1
clone size: .
CDR3 protein: CASSVDTGVYEQYF
CDR3 DNA: TGTGCCAGCAGCGTGGATACAGGGGTCTACGAGCAGTACTTC

V gene: TRBV7-2
CDR3 length: 15
J gene: TRBJ1-4
D gene: TRBD1
clone size: few
CDR3 protein: CASSPGTGGGEKLFF
CDR3 DNA: TGTGCCAGCAGCCCCGGGACAGGAGGGGGTGAAAAACTGTTTTTT

V gene: TRBV11-2
CDR3 length: 13
J gene: TRBJ1-1
D gene: .
clone size: .
CDR3 protein: CASSDGGTTEAFF
CDR3 DNA: TGTGCCAGCAGCGACGGAGGGACCACTGAAGCTTTCTTT

V gene: TRBV7-2
CDR3 length: 12
J gene: TRBJ2-7
D gene: .
clone size: once
CDR3 protein: CASSPMGDEQYF
CDR3 DNA: TGTGCCAGCAGCCCCATGGGTGACGAGCAGTACTTC

V gene: TRBV19
CDR3 length: 11
J gene: TRBJ2-1
D gene: .
clone size: .
CDR3 protein: CASSVKHEQFF
CDR3 DNA: TGTGCCAGTAGTGTAAAGCATGAGCAGTTCTTC

V gene: TRBV6-5
CDR3 length: 14
J gene: TRBJ1-2
D gene: .
clone size: .
CDR3 protein: CASSYSTQTYGYTF
CDR3 DNA: TGTGCCAGCAGTTACTCGACTCAGACCTATGGCTACACCTTC

V gene: TRBV19
CDR3 length: 15
J gene: TRBJ2-1
D gene: TRBD2
clone size: .
CDR3 protein: CASSILGGGPNEQFF
CDR3 DNA: TGTGCCAGTAGTATTTTGGGGGGGGGTCCCAATGAGCAGTTCTTC

V gene: TRBV27
CDR3 length: 18
J gene: TRBJ1-2
D gene: .
clone size: medium-sized
CDR3 protein: CASSIRGGGMGLPYGYTF
CDR3 DNA: TGTGCCAGCAGTATTCGGGGTGGTGGGATGGGCCTTCCGTATGGCTACACCTTC

V gene: TRBV27
CDR3 length: 14
J gene: TRBJ1-5
D gene: .
clone size: few
CDR3 protein: CASSFRDANQPQHF
CDR3 DNA: TGTGCCAGCAGTTTCAGGGATGCCAATCAGCCCCAGCATTTT